This T cell receptor (beta chain) was observed in a study of T cells in Graves' hyperthyroidism and ophthalmopathy. Study-wide findings and caveats: Through a model of 13 V-J features, ophthalmopathy was separated from stable hyperthyroidism.

Using RNA transcripts as the source, TCR beta CDR3 regions were amplified. During a first-round RT-PCR of the TCR CDR3, the HTBI primer set was used. Using its own MiXCR run on the multiplex PCR reads, TCRdb lists one record per CDR3 protein. In the table there are 550,000 to 700,000 distinct CDR3 sequences, around 15% of which are singletons. This clonotype was seen repeatedly, ten times or more. The antigen is undetermined. Sequenced input: blood. The receptor was isolated from a woman in her 40s with Graves' ophthalmopathy.

The CDR3 DNA follows: TGTGCCAGTCGAAACGCCCGCGGGGTCGAGCAGTACTTC. Amino acid sequence: CASRNARGVEQYF. The J gene is TRBJ2-7, the V gene TRBV12-3 or TRBV12-4; a possible D gene is TRBD2 (6 bases). The CDR3 totals 13 residues. The V end lost 9 bases, the J end lost 6 bases, and 18 bases lay between the germline ends.